This TCR beta chain was recovered during a study of cytomegalovirus exposure and HLA in healthy donors. With respect to this clone: Its antigen is unidentified.

Study-level results: Likely technical artifact: a cluster of highly shared sequence variants.

13 Jbeta primers and 60 Vbeta primers were used for the PCR. Some clones are missing from TCRdb's copy, which holds only in-frame ones; the method was immunoSEQ multiplex PCR. Here the sample spans roughly 130,000 clones, around 65% being singletons. V lost 0 bases, J lost 0 bases, and 9 bases lay in between. The CDR3 has 16 amino acids. Germline lookup yields CDR1 SGDLS and CDR2 YYNGEE. The chain has TRBV9 and TRBJ2-2, with D uncertain. This TCR was sampled from a male donor in good health and CMV-seronegative. Sequences were obtained from PBMCs. The CDR3 DNA follows: TGTGCCAGCAGCGTAGAACCTAATACGAACACCGGGGAGCTGTTTTTT. Translation: CASSVEPNTNTGELFF.